The 16 T cell receptor beta chains given below trace back to one sample, sequenced in a study of shared clonotypes between healthy human individuals. Profiling relied on immunoSEQ multiplex PCR, and the TCRdb table lists in-frame clones only, not all of them. The top ten hold 13% of the sample, which has about half a million clones, more than 65% seen once. The sample comprised PBMCs. These receptor sequences come from a middle-aged woman in good health. Some clones in this sample may be carry-over from other donors' samples.

This chain connects TRBV29-1 to TRBJ2-7; 8 bases are a match to TRBD2. The CDR3 spans 12 residues. Trimming cost V 4 bases and J 1 base; bases outside gene matches: 0. Per germline, CDR1 SQVTM and CDR2 ANQGSEA. The CDR3 is CSVASGSYEQYF. The CDR3 DNA reads TGCAGCGTTGCTAGCGGGTCCTACGAGCAGTACTTC.

This clone was counted ten times or more. The V gene is TRBV18, the J gene TRBJ2-2; D might be TRBD1 (6 bases). Germline V lookup: CDR1 KGHSH, CDR2 LQKENI. The CDR3 contains 15 residues. Trimming removed 3 bases at V and 6 bases at J, with 14 bases between. The CDR3 sequence is CASSPFSGDAGELFF. In DNA form, the CDR3 reads TGTGCCAGCTCACCTTTTTCAGGGGATGCCGGGGAGCTGTTTTTT.

The chain couples TRBV7-3 to TRBJ2-3; possible D gene TRBD2, 5 bases. CDR1 is SGHTA and CDR2 is FQGTGA in the germline V gene. The CDR3 has 15 residues. Trimming took off 0 bases at V and 6 bases at J, with 13 bases between the two ends. CDR3 loop: CASSLTGLDWDTQYF. The CDR3 DNA sequence: TGTGCCAGCAGCTTAACGGGGTTGGACTGGGATACGCAGTATTTT. The whole variable domain, filled in from reference TRBV7-3 and TRBJ2-3, reads GAGVSQTPSNKVTEKGKYVELRCDPISGHTALYWYRQSLGQGPEFLIYFQGTGAADDSGLPNDRFFAVRPEGSVSTLKIQRTERGDSAVYLCASSLTGLDWDTQYFGPGTRLTVL.

This rearrangement joins TRBV4-3 to TRBJ2-5; D remains ambiguous. The J call may be faulty, since TRBJ2-7 better matches the DNA end. The V gene's germline CDR1 is LGHNA and CDR2 YSLEER. The CDR3 extends over 13 amino acids. CDR3 in DNA: TGCGCCAGCAGCCAAGAGGTAGGGCCCGAGCAGTACTTC. Translated, it gives CASSQEVGPEQYF.

This clone was seen ten or more times. The V call is TRBV18, the J call TRBJ2-1; 8 bases line up with TRBD1. This CDR3 is built from 15 residues. The trim removed 4 bases at V and 3 bases at J, leaving 5 bases unmatched. Per germline, CDR1 KGHSH and CDR2 LQKENI. In nucleotides, the CDR3 is TGTGCCAGCTCACTTGGACAGGGTCACTACAATGAGCAGTTCTTC. Protein sequence: CASSLGQGHYNEQFF.

The J gene is TRBJ2-1, the V gene TRBV19; D is perhaps TRBD2 (6 bases). The CDR3 is 11 amino acids. V was trimmed by 8 bases and J by 10 bases, leaving 12 bases between them. Germline V lookup: CDR1 LNHDA, CDR2 SQIVND (reference sequence). The CDR3 is CASDGAGEQFF. The CDR3 DNA reads TGTGCCAGTGACGGCGCGGGGGAGCAGTTCTTC.

The rearrangement links TRBV7-3 to TRBJ2-1; tentative D call: TRBD2 (5 bases). V shed 2 bases and J shed 6 bases, with 8 bases lying between them. The CDR3 contains 13 residues. Germline-derived CDR1 and CDR2 are SGHTA and FQGTGA. CDR3 DNA sequence: TGTGCCAGCAGCTTACGGGCGGGCAATGAGCAGTTCTTC. This codes for CASSLRAGNEQFF.

This rearrangement joins TRBV2 to TRBJ1-1; possibly TRBD1 for D (6 bases). With 5 bases removed from V and 1 base from J, the gap between germline ends came to 20 bases. CDR1 SNHLY and CDR2 FYNNEI come from the germline V gene. The CDR3 covers 17 residues. This chain's CDR3 is CASSIPGDTSQNTEAFF. The CDR3 bases are TGTGCCAGCAGTATTCCAGGGGACACGTCCCAGAACACTGAAGCTTTCTTT.

This clone was seen a single time. This chain joins TRBV7-8 and TRBJ2-5; a weak D match, TRBD2 (5 bases). The CDR3 loop spans 16 amino acids. Germline V CDR1 and CDR2: SGHVS, FQNEAQ. The V and J ends lost 5 bases and 4 bases respectively, with 20 bases between them. The CDR3 sequence is CASSPSGGLGRETQYF. The DNA of the CDR3 is TGTGCCAGCAGCCCCAGCGGTGGCTTAGGGAGAGAGACCCAGTACTTC. The variable domain in full, with the rest retrieved from reference TRBV7-8 and TRBJ2-5, is GAGVSQSPRYKVAKRGQDVALRCDPISGHVSLFWYQQALGQGPEFLTYFQNEAQLDKSGLPSDRFFAERPEGSVSTLKIQRTQQEDSAVYLCASSPSGGLGRETQYFGPGTRLLVL.

Concerning this clone itself: This clone may be a read error of a much larger clone one base away. The chain carries TRBV7-2 and TRBJ2-2, with D perhaps TRBD2 (6 bases). Germline CDR1 SGHTA, CDR2 FQGNSA. CDR3 length: 14 residues. Deletions cut 4 bases from V and 6 bases from J, with 12 bases between. The CDR3 is CASSSGLAAGELFF. In DNA, the CDR3 is TGTGCCAGCAGCTCGGGACTGGCGGCCGGGGAGCTGTTTTTT.

V and J are TRBV10-2 and TRBJ2-1; 11 nucleotides match TRBD2. This CDR3 contains 17 residues. Germline CDR1 is WSHSY and CDR2 is SAAADI. J was trimmed by 7 bases and V by 6 bases; bases with no gene match: 14. The CDR3 nucleotides are TGCGCCAGCAGCAGTTTACTAGCGGGAGTGTGGTTGAATGAGCAGTTCTTC. Translated: CASSSLLAGVWLNEQFF.

The V call is TRBV5-4, the J call TRBJ1-3; D gene unclear. The CDR3 sequence is 14 residues long. Germline loops: CDR1 SGHNT, CDR2 YYREEE (reference sequence). V was cut by 1 base and J by 0 bases, with 5 bases left in between. The CDR3 sequence is CASSLSASGNTIYF. The CDR3 DNA follows: TGTGCCAGCAGCTTGTCAGCCTCTGGAAACACCATATATTTT.

The chain couples TRBV4-2 to TRBJ1-4; 7 bases match TRBD1. The CDR3 totals 14 residues. V lost 5 bases and J lost 3; bases outside the gene matches: 3. Per the germline V gene, CDR1 is LGHNA and CDR2 is YNFKEQ. The CDR3 protein is CASSNRGANEKLFF. DNA for the CDR3: TGTGCCAGCAGCAACAGGGGAGCTAATGAAAAACTGTTTTTT.

With respect to this clone: Other DNA variants within this sample encode the same CDR3. This chain connects TRBV10-3 to TRBJ2-7; a weak D match, TRBD2 (6 bases). Germline V CDR1 and CDR2: ENHRY, SYGVKD. Trimming left V 0 bases short and J 1 base short, with 7 bases between. The CDR3 length is 14 residues. The CDR3, as DNA: TGTGCCATCAGTGAGTCCGGGGGTTCCTACGAGCAGTACTTC. Translated: CAISESGGSYEQYF.

The V and J genes are TRBV5-4 and TRBJ2-7; 11 bases match TRBD2. The V gene's germline CDR1 is SGHNT and CDR2 YYREEE (reference sequence). The V gene end was trimmed by 0 bases and the J gene end by 3 bases; junction bases not matched to a gene: 5. The CDR3 is 16 residues long. The CDR3 protein is CASSLELAGAGYEQYF. The CDR3 nucleotides read TGTGCCAGCAGCTTGGAACTAGCGGGAGCAGGCTACGAGCAGTACTTC.

This clone was picked up one time. Within the sample, other DNA sequences also encode this same CDR3. The chain links TRBV20-1 to TRBJ2-3; possibly TRBD1 or TRBD2 for D (5 bases each). V shed 5 bases and J shed 6 bases, with 9 bases lying between them. The CDR3 runs 11 residues. Germline CDR1 DFQATT, CDR2 SNEGSKA (reference sequence). Here the CDR3 reads CSAPEGDTQYF. CDR3 in DNA: TGCAGTGCTCCAGAGGGGGATACGCAGTATTTT.